The clone carrying this TCR beta chain was counted between two and nine times. Its antigen is unidentified. These data belong to a study of early T cells in non-severe SARS-CoV-2 infection. Study background: From unsorted whole blood, bulk RNA was sequenced, and the chains remained unpaired.

Study results and caveats: Reliance on VDJdb matching favored anti-spike CD8 responses; private and CD4 specificities were missed.

Molecules of cDNA were individually given unique molecular identifiers that were attached to them. TCRdb re-derived calls from the 5' RACE reads in MiXCR, one entry per CDR3 protein. This sample carries approximately 64,000 distinct CDR3 sequences, roughly 21% of them seen once, and the ten largest clones take approximately 17%. This CDR3 comprises 17 residues. Germline values: CDR1 GTSNPN, CDR2 SVGIG (reference sequence). With 2 bases removed from V and 4 bases from J, the gap between germline ends came to 22 bases. The material was whole blood, obtained at baseline. This chain uses TRBV30 with TRBJ2-3; D gene ambiguous. The receptor was isolated from an adult who was a healthcare worker with PCR-confirmed SARS-CoV-2 infection or an uninfected control (not recorded which). As DNA, the CDR3 is TGTGCCTGGAGTCCTTCATGGCTAACTCGAGCCTCAGATACGCAGTATTTT. It is translated as CAWSPSWLTRASDTQYF.